This is a list of T cell receptor beta chains from one sample in a study of identical twins. TCRdb re-called the 5' RACE reads through MiXCR, storing one row per CDR3 protein. The sample yields under 350,000 distinct CDR3 sequences, 8% to 9.5% seen once. The same data also contributed to another study, on yellow fever vaccine responses in identical twins.

Material: CD8+ T cells sorted from blood. All receptors derive from a young woman in good health. Both conserved end residues are part of each CDR3. D genes are given only for firm matches. The size field is filled for only some rows; it gives once, few, many or a size class.

-	TRBV7-8	-	TRBJ2-1	CASSLVVTLHNEQFF	TGTGCCAGCAGCTTAGTGGTTACTTTGCACAATGAGCAGTTCTTC
-	TRBV12-3/TRBV12-4	many	TRBJ2-1	CASSFGSDEQFF	TGTGCCAGCAGTTTTGGTAGCGATGAGCAGTTCTTC
-	TRBV20-1	few	TRBJ2-2	CSAREDKVTPRTGELFF	TGCAGTGCTAGAGAGGACAAGGTTACCCCGAGGACCGGGGAGCTGTTTTTT
TRBD2	TRBV4-3	many	TRBJ2-7	CASSQRLAEHYEQYF	TGCGCCAGCAGCCAGAGACTAGCGGAACACTACGAGCAGTACTTC
TRBD1	TRBV12-3/TRBV12-4	many	TRBJ2-5	CASSRTGARETQYF	TGTGCCAGCAGTCGGACAGGGGCGAGGGAGACCCAGTACTTC
TRBD1	TRBV3-1	-	TRBJ1-1	CASSLMGQVIYWLWDTEAFF	TGTGCCAGCAGCCTAATGGGACAGGTAATCTACTGGCTTTGGGACACTGAAGCTTTCTTT
-	TRBV27	-	TRBJ1-1	CASSKEGGGTEAFF	TGTGCCAGCAGTAAGGAGGGAGGGGGCACTGAAGCTTTCTTT
-	TRBV6-2/TRBV6-3	many	TRBJ2-1	CASSYRSSYNEQFF	TGTGCCAGCAGTTACAGGAGCTCCTACAATGAGCAGTTCTTC
-	TRBV2	-	TRBJ2-7	CASSDNYEQYF	TGTGCCAGCAGTGATAACTACGAGCAGTACTTC
TRBD1	TRBV20-1	few	TRBJ2-7	CSARLATGAYEQYF	TGCAGTGCTAGATTAGCGACAGGGGCCTACGAGCAGTACTTC
TRBD2	TRBV6-1	-	TRBJ2-5	CASSRSSGGWETQYF	TGTGCCAGCAGTCGTTCTAGCGGAGGGTGGGAGACCCAGTACTTC
-	TRBV7-9	-	TRBJ2-6	CASSLGVTSGANVLTF	TGTGCCAGCAGCTTAGGGGTGACCTCTGGGGCCAACGTCCTGACTTTC
-	TRBV7-9	many	TRBJ1-6	CASTSGGNSPLHF	TGTGCCAGCACCTCTGGGGGTAATTCACCCCTCCACTTT
-	TRBV27	-	TRBJ1-5	CASSLSGHNQPQHF	TGTGCCAGCAGTTTGTCGGGACATAACCAGCCCCAGCATTTT
-	TRBV5-1	few	TRBJ2-1	CASSLRETSSYNEQFF	TGCGCCAGCAGCTTGCGGGAAACGAGCTCCTACAATGAGCAGTTCTTC
-	TRBV6-5	-	TRBJ2-6	CASSYITGRKGANVLTF	TGTGCCAGCAGTTACATAACAGGGAGAAAAGGGGCCAACGTCCTGACTTTC
TRBD1	TRBV10-2	few	TRBJ2-7	CASGVQGGSSYEQYF	TGCGCCAGCGGCGTACAGGGGGGAAGCTCCTACGAGCAGTACTTC
TRBD2	TRBV6-1	many	TRBJ2-5	CASTSGEPGTQYF	TGTGCCAGCACTAGCGGAGAGCCTGGGACCCAGTACTTC
TRBD1	TRBV12-3/TRBV12-4	few	TRBJ1-5	CASSLDRWPQHF	TGTGCCAGCAGTTTGGACAGGTGGCCCCAGCATTTT
TRBD2	TRBV10-3	many	TRBJ2-3	CAISESIGLAGDTQYF	TGTGCCATCAGTGAGTCGATAGGACTAGCGGGAGATACGCAGTATTTT
-	TRBV15	-	TRBJ1-2	CATSRGQGYYGYTF	TGTGCCACCAGCAGAGGCCAGGGATATTATGGCTACACCTTC
TRBD2	TRBV12-3/TRBV12-4	-	TRBJ2-7	CASSATAGGSYEQYF	TGTGCCAGCAGCGCCACTGCGGGAGGGAGCTACGAGCAGTACTTC
-	TRBV3-1	-	TRBJ1-2	CASSQGSANYGYTF	TGTGCCAGCAGCCAAGGATCAGCTAACTATGGCTACACCTTC
TRBD1	TRBV29-1	many	TRBJ2-7	CSGRTGDSYEQYF	TGCAGCGGGAGGACAGGGGACTCCTACGAGCAGTACTTC
-	TRBV6-5	-	TRBJ2-3	CASSSLSPVWDTQYF	TGTGCCAGCAGTTCCCTCTCCCCTGTGTGGGATACGCAGTATTTT